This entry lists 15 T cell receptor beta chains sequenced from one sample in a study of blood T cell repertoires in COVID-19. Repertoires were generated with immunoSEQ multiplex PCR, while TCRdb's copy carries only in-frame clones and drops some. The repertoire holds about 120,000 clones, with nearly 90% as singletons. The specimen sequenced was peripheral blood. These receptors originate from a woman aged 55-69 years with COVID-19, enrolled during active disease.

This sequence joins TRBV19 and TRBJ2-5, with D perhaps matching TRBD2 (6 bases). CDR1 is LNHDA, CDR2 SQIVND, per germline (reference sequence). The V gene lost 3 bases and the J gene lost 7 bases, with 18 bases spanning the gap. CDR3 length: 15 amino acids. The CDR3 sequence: CASSIHWSQGGTQYF. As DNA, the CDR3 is TGTGCCAGTAGTATTCATTGGTCCCAGGGAGGGACCCAGTACTTC.

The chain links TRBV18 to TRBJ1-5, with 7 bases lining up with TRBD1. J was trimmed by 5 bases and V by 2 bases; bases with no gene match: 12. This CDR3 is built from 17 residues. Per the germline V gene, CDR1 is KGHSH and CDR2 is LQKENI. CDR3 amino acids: CASSPFRGQFGDQPQHF. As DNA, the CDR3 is TGTGCCAGCTCACCATTTCGGGGACAGTTTGGTGATCAGCCCCAGCATTTT.

The CDR3 sequence: CASSLRQALGGYTF. For the CDR3, the DNA is TGTGCCAGCAGCTTGAGGCAGGCTCTTGGTGGCTACACCTTC. The chain carries TRBV5-5 and TRBJ1-2; unclear D gene. Germline values: CDR1 SGHKS, CDR2 YYEKEE (reference sequence). Trimming took off 1 base at V and 7 bases at J, with 14 bases between the two ends. CDR3 size: 14 residues.

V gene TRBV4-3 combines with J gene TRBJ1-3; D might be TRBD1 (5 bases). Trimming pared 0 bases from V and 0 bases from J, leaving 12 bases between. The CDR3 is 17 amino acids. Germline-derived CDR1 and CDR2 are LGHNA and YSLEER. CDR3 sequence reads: CASSQDAGHTSGNTIYF. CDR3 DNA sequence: TGCGCCAGCAGCCAAGATGCAGGGCATACCTCTGGAAACACCATATATTTT.

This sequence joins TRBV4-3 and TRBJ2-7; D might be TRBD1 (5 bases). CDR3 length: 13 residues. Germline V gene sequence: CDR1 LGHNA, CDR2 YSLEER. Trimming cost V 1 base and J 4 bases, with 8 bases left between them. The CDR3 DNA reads TGCGCCAGCAGCCAAGCCGCAGGGTACGAGCAGTACTTC. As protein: CASSQAAGYEQYF.

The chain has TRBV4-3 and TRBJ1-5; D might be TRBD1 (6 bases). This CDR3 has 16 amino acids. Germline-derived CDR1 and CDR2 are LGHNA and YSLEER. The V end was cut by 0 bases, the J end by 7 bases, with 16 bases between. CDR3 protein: CASSQEVGQPYQPQHF. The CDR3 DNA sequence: TGCGCCAGCAGCCAAGAGGTAGGACAGCCTTACCAGCCCCAGCATTTT.

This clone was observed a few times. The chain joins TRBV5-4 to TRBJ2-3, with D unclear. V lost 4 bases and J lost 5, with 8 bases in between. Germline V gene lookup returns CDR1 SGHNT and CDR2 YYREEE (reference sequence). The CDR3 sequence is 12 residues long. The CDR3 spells CASSLPGDTQYF. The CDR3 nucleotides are TGTGCCAGCAGCCTACCGGGAGATACGCAGTATTTT.

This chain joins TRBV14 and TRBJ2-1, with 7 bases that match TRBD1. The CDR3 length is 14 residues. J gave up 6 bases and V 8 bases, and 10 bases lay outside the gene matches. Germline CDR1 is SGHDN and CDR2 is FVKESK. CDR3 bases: TGTGCCAGCCGCCTGACAGGGAGTCCCAATGAGCAGTTCTTC. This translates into CASRLTGSPNEQFF.

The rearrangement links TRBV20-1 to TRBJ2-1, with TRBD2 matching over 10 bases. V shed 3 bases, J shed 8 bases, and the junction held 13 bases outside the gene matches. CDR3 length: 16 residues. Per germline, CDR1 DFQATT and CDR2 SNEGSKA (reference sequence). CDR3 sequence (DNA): TGCAGTGCTAGTTCTCCAATAAGCGGGGGGGGTGATGAGCAGTTCTTC. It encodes CSASSPISGGGDEQFF.

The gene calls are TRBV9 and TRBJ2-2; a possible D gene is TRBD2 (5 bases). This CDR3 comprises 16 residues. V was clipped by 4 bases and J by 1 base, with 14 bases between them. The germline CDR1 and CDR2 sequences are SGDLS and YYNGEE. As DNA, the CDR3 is TGTGCCAGCAGCCCCTCCCCACGGGGGAACACCGGGGAGCTGTTTTTT. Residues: CASSPSPRGNTGELFF.

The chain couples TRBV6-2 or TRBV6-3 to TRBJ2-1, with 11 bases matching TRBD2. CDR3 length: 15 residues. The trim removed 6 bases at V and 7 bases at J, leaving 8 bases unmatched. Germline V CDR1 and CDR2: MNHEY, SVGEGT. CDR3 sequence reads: CASSEMGTSGNEQFF. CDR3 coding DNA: TGTGCCAGCAGCGAGATGGGGACTAGCGGAAATGAGCAGTTCTTC.

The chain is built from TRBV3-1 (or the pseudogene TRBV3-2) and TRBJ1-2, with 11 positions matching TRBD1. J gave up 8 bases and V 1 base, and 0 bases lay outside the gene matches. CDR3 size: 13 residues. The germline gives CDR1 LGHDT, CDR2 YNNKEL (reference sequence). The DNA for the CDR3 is TGTGCCAGCAGCCAAGGGACAGGGGGCGGCTACACCTTC. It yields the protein CASSQGTGGGYTF.

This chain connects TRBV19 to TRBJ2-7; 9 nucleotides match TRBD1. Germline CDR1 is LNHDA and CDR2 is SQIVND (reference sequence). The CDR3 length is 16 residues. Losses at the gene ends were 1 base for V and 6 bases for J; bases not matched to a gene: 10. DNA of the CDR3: TGTGCCAGTAGTATAGCACCGGGACAGGGCGGCGCCGAGCAGTACTTC. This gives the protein CASSIAPGQGGAEQYF.

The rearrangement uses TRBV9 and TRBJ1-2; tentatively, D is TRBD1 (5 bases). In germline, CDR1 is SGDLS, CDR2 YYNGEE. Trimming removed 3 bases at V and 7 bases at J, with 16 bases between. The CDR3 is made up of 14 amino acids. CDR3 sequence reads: CASSGEGVTGGYTF. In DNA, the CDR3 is TGTGCCAGCAGCGGAGAAGGGGTCACCGGTGGCTACACCTTC.

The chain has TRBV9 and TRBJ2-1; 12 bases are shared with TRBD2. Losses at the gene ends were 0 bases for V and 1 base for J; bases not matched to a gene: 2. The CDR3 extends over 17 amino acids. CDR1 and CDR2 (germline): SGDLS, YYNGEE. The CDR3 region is CASSVALAGGSYNEQFF. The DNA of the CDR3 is TGTGCCAGCAGCGTAGCTCTAGCGGGGGGGTCCTACAATGAGCAGTTCTTC.